The entry that follows covers one T cell receptor (beta chain) sequence. Its target antigen remains unknown. Within one base of it there is no much larger clone, and no base qualities were kept. The data originate from a study of human T cells and chemical hapten exposure (TCRdb year 2021). Broadly, across the study: For sensitization, 2% DPC in acetone was applied to a 2 cm by 2 cm area of upper inner arm skin. Throughout the roughly 26-week study period, patients were also given weekly therapeutic DPC doses on the scalp. Patch testing was performed on the upper back with Finn chambers containing 0.01% DPC, and the patch tests were scored after 6 days according to International Contact Dermatitis Research Group standards. Most of the patients in the cohort were female, and the cohort covered alopecia areata with under or over 50% scalp involvement, alopecia totalis and alopecia universalis. Libraries were pooled for sequencing, and per-sample TCR yields varied mainly because of small differences in library volumes within the pool. Peripheral blood TCR repertoire changes were tracked in vivo in alopecia patients during primary and secondary sensitization to the hapten diphenylcyclopropenone (DPC). Blood was sampled from patients pre-sensitization (week 0) and at 2, 6 and about 24 weeks after DPC sensitization. Some 29 alopecia patients gave blood for TCR sequencing at one to four time points (pre-sensitization, 2, 6 and 24 weeks).

The germline V gene specifies ENHRY as CDR1 and SYGVKD as CDR2. V lost 2 bases and J lost 6 bases, and the count of bases not matched to a germline gene is 7. There are 16 amino acids in the CDR3, from cysteine to phenylalanine inclusive. Only the CDR3 DNA is retained, 48 bases long and in frame from the first base. The library was generated by RACE. Sequenced using a NextSeq 500. During library preparation, unique molecular identifiers were attached to individual cDNA molecules so that TCRs could be counted quantitatively and reproducibly. Each blood RNA sample was used to sequence both TCR alpha and TCR beta chains. Processing in the source paper ran as follows. Samples had a median of approximately 96,000 TCRs, with a range from 23,224 to 690,600. The Decombinator software suite was used to annotate the V, J and CDR3 of the TCR reads. To make PS versus PT1 abundance plots, every sample was subsampled to the same number of TCRs (28,000). TCRs were defined as expanded if absent before sensitization and observed at least eight times at the 2-week time point. TCRdb's own reprocessing of the public reads used fastp at Q25 and MiXCR and kept productive beta chains. Rows are unified per CDR3 protein, each entry keeping the most common DNA and genes. These V and J calls originate from TCRdb's pipeline instead of the authors' own analysis. This sample comprises just over 350,000 distinct CDR3 sequences, about 6% of them detected only once. The biggest ten clones account for 4.5% to 6% of the sample.

According to the study, the label for this sample's time point signals: patch test 2, 6 weeks after DPC sensitization. The intended sense of this specimen's treatment or condition label: therapeutic diphenylcyclopropenone sensitization with weekly scalp DPC. At every patch-test visit, the blood draw took place before the patch test was put on. Eligible patients were aged 18 to 70, diagnosed with alopecia, deemed suitable for DPC therapy, and excluded if pregnant. Total RNA was extracted from unfractionated whole blood that had been collected in Tempus Blood RNA tubes. Study-wide conclusions, independent of this receptor: DPC sensitization did not change the number of TCRs with a frequency above 1 in 1000, and there was no evidence of changes in global repertoire structure. Because every patient had alopecia, a presumed autoimmune disease, the patients' immune response might differ from that of healthy individuals. Significantly more large CDR3 similarity clusters were formed by expanded TCRs than by pre-sensitization or healthy control sets, consistent with antigen-driven responses. Repeated subsampling changed both the strength of the expansion versus patch-test correlation and the threshold at which the correlation became significant. The number of PT1 expanded TCRs positively correlated with patch test score, significant at thresholds 8, 16 and 32 but not 4.

The source of this sequence is a young woman with alopecia areata. Some clones in this sample may be carry-over from other donors' samples. Recombination linked TRBV10-3 to TRBJ2-1; 10 middle bases align to TRBD2. The input for sequencing was whole blood, taken in connection with sensitization to the hapten diphenylcyclopropenone (DPC). The CDR3 in this case is CAISEMASGGFNEQFF. In nucleotide form, the sequence is TGTGCCATCAGTGAGATGGCTAGCGGGGGCTTCAATGAGCAGTTCTTC.